These T cell receptor beta chains were read from a single sample in a study of T cell repertoires in cytomegalovirus infection. Each CDR3 protein is one row after TCRdb ran MiXCR on the reads. This table has about 740,000 distinct CDR3 sequences, 35% appearing once. Sequences were obtained from PBMCs. These receptors all stem from a human donor in good health (CMV status not recorded). Some clones in this sample may be carry-over from other donors' samples. Each CDR3 is given with its conserved first and last residue. Fields, in order: clone size, V gene, D gene, J gene, CDR3 protein, CDR3 DNA. The D gene is left open where the match is weak. Clone sizes are given selectively: once, few, many, or a class where the clone is expanded.

>few|TRBV7-6|TRBD1|TRBJ1-2
CASSPGTGGLHYGYTF
TGTGCCAGCAGCCCGGGGACAGGGGGCCTGCACTATGGCTACACCTTC
>-|TRBV10-3|-|TRBJ1-2
CAISEGLGTNYGYTF
TGTGCCATCAGTGAGGGGCTAGGGACAAACTATGGCTACACCTTC
>-|TRBV6-5|-|TRBJ2-3
CASSYSLTDTQYF
TGTGCCAGCAGTTACTCGTTGACAGATACGCAGTATTTT
>-|TRBV12-3/TRBV12-4|-|TRBJ1-2
CASTPRGGASGYTF
TGTGCCAGCACCCCCCGGGGGGGCGCCTCTGGCTACACCTTC
>-|TRBV2|TRBD1|TRBJ1-5
CASSATGTAPGGPQHF
TGTGCCAGCAGTGCAACTGGGACAGCGCCCGGGGGGCCCCAGCATTTT
>many|TRBV7-3|-|TRBJ1-2
CASSSSGQGGGYTF
TGTGCCAGCAGCTCCTCCGGGCAGGGAGGGGGCTACACCTTC
>-|TRBV6-1|-|TRBJ1-5
CASSYVDSNQPQHF
TGTGCCAGCAGTTACGTGGACAGCAATCAGCCCCAGCATTTT
>-|TRBV2|-|TRBJ1-1
CASSERQNTEAFF
TGTGCCAGCAGTGAACGTCAGAACACTGAAGCTTTCTTT
>-|TRBV18|-|TRBJ2-1
CASSPPETFARGEQFF
TGTGCCAGCTCACCCCCCGAGACCTTCGCTCGGGGTGAGCAGTTCTTC
>once|TRBV7-9|TRBD1|TRBJ1-4
CASSSKRRTGLNEKLFF
TGTGCCAGCAGCTCAAAACGTCGGACAGGGTTAAATGAAAAACTGTTTTTT
>-|TRBV28|-|TRBJ1-5
CASMDSNQPQHF
TGTGCCAGCATGGATAGCAATCAGCCCCAGCATTTT
>-|TRBV3-1|-|TRBJ2-7
CASSQDLGTPSTRHPYEQYF
TGTGCCAGCAGCCAAGACTTGGGGACGCCCTCAACACGTCATCCCTACGAGCAGTACTTC
>-|TRBV30|TRBD1|TRBJ1-4
CAWSVRDRGEKLFF
TGTGCCTGGAGTGTACGGGACAGGGGCGAAAAACTGTTTTTT
>few|TRBV15|-|TRBJ2-7
CATSEGRDRYEQYF
TGTGCCACCAGCGAAGGCAGGGATCGTTACGAGCAGTACTTC
>-|TRBV14|TRBD1|TRBJ1-5
CASSAGGRWQPQHF
TGTGCCAGCAGCGCAGGGGGACGGTGGCAGCCCCAGCATTTT
>-|TRBV7-9|-|TRBJ1-4
CASSFGGSPSREKLFF
TGTGCCAGCAGCTTTGGAGGGTCCCCCTCCCGAGAAAAACTGTTTTTT
>-|TRBV20-1|TRBD2|TRBJ2-1
CSSGLAGVNEQFF
TGCAGCTCCGGACTAGCGGGAGTAAATGAGCAGTTCTTC
>few|TRBV9|-|TRBJ2-5
CASSAMGKETQYF
TGTGCCAGCAGCGCAATGGGGAAAGAGACCCAGTACTTC
>-|TRBV15|TRBD1|TRBJ1-4
CATSWDSTEKLFF
TGTGCCACCAGCTGGGACAGTACTGAAAAACTGTTTTTT
>-|TRBV6-6|TRBD1|TRBJ1-2
CASNMDRDRGHGYTF
TGTGCCAGCAACATGGACCGGGACAGGGGTCATGGCTACACCTTC
>-|TRBV18|TRBD1|TRBJ2-5
CASSPRQGTTGGETQYF
TGTGCCAGCTCACCAAGACAGGGGACGACGGGTGGAGAGACCCAGTACTTC
>-|TRBV4-1|TRBD2|TRBJ2-1
CASSQVAGPYNEQFF
TGCGCCAGCAGCCAGGTAGCGGGACCTTACAATGAGCAGTTCTTC